Shown below are 27 T cell receptor beta chains from a single sample sequenced in a study of blood T cells in healthy people across ages. Combining a sample-barcoded 5' primer with a J-beta primer mix, a second PCR ran for roughly 7 to 11 cycles. TCRdb called the 5' RACE reads again in MiXCR, with one record for every CDR3 protein. The sample contains hundreds of thousands of distinct CDR3 sequences, roughly 26% of which appear only once. These data were also reused for a study on T cells of mothers and their children.

The sequencing input was blood. The receptors stem from a boy under 18 in good health.

This clonotype was picked up many times. V gene TRBV27 combines with J gene TRBJ1-2; a weak D match, TRBD1 (6 bases). CDR3 length equals 15 residues. Germline CDR1 reads MNHEY; CDR2 reads SMNVEV (reference sequence). The germline V and J ends were trimmed by 1 base and 2 bases, with 11 bases remaining between them. The CDR3 DNA sequence: TGTGCCAGCAGTTTATTTTCAGGGGCCAACTATGGCTACACCTTC. The encoded protein is CASSLFSGANYGYTF.

This clonotype was detected once. The rearrangement joins TRBV6-2 or TRBV6-3 to TRBJ2-5; 10 bases agree with TRBD2. The CDR3 is 16 amino acids. V lost 6 bases to trimming and J lost 5 bases; unmatched junction nucleotides: 12. Germline CDR1 and CDR2: MNHEY and SVGEGT. In DNA form, the CDR3 reads TGTGCCAGCAGCAGCGGTTCAGCGGGGGGGCTGGAGACCCAGTACTTC. Translated: CASSSGSAGGLETQYF.

A few counts support this clonotype. V is TRBV7-9 and J is TRBJ2-7; D not certain. The germline V gene encodes CDR1 SEHNR and CDR2 FQNEAQ (reference sequence). This CDR3 comprises 14 residues. Trimming pared 5 bases from V and 0 bases from J, leaving 11 bases between. The CDR3 loop is CASSAGPYSYEQYF. The CDR3 nucleotides read TGTGCCAGCAGCGCCGGCCCGTACTCCTACGAGCAGTACTTC.

This chain uses TRBV28 with TRBJ2-7, with D perhaps assigned TRBD1 or TRBD2 (5 bases each). CDR1 and CDR2 (germline): MDHEN, SYDVKM. V was clipped by 6 bases and J by 3 bases, with 21 bases between them. This CDR3 comprises 16 residues. CDR3 bases: TGTGCCAGCAGACTTGAGAACTGGGACGGATACTACGAGCAGTACTTC. Its protein is CASRLENWDGYYEQYF.

This chain joins TRBV28 and TRBJ2-7, with D tentatively TRBD1 (6 bases). V shed 3 bases and J shed 2 bases, with 11 bases lying between them. CDR3 length: 14 residues. Germline V gene sequence: CDR1 MDHEN, CDR2 SYDVKM. CDR3 region: CASSLRQDAYEQYF. CDR3 bases: TGTGCCAGCAGTTTGAGACAGGACGCCTACGAGCAGTACTTC.

This clonotype came up a few times. A junction end diverges from the germline sequence, so it may reflect a read error. This sequence joins TRBV2 and TRBJ2-4, with a possible D match to TRBD1 (5 bases). Per germline, CDR1 SNHLY and CDR2 FYNNEI. There are 10 residues in the CDR3. The CDR3 protein is CASKGNIQYF. CDR3 in DNA: TGTGCAAGCAAGGGGAACATTCAGTACTTC.

The chain joins TRBV20-1 to TRBJ1-5; TRBD1 is a possible D gene (5 bases). The V gene's germline CDR1 is DFQATT and CDR2 SNEGSKA (reference sequence). The CDR3 runs to 15 residues. Trimming took 1 base from V and 3 from J, leaving 13 bases between them. The CDR3 region is CSARAGRQFNQPQHF. CDR3 in DNA: TGCAGTGCTAGAGCTGGGCGACAGTTCAATCAGCCCCAGCATTTT.

The rearrangement links TRBV7-9 to TRBJ2-5; D is undetermined. Trimming removed 1 base from V and 4 bases from J, with 4 bases in between. Germline CDR1 reads SEHNR; CDR2 reads FQNEAQ (reference sequence). The CDR3 covers 12 residues. The CDR3 DNA sequence: TGTGCCAGCAGCTTAGTCATAGAGACCCAGTACTTC. As protein: CASSLVIETQYF.

The rearrangement joins TRBV7-8 to TRBJ2-4; 12 bases agree with TRBD1. The CDR3 sequence is 15 residues long. CDR1 SGHVS and CDR2 FQNEAQ come from the germline V gene. Trimming at V came to 8 bases and at J to 8 bases, leaving 10 bases not matched to a gene. CDR3 nucleotide sequence: TGTGCCAGCCCCTGGGACAGGGGGCGGGTAGACATTCAGTACTTC. It is translated as CASPWDRGRVDIQYF.

The rearrangement links TRBV10-3 to TRBJ2-2, with 9 bases aligning to TRBD1. Germline loops: CDR1 ENHRY, CDR2 SYGVKD. There are 16 residues in the CDR3. The trim removed 4 bases at V and 1 base at J, leaving 4 bases unmatched. The CDR3 is CAISGLGQGNTGELFF. Here the CDR3 DNA reads TGTGCCATCAGTGGGTTGGGACAGGGGAACACCGGGGAGCTGTTTTTT.

This sequence joins TRBV28 and TRBJ1-4; tentatively, D is TRBD1 (6 bases). Germline assignment: CDR1 MDHEN and CDR2 SYDVKM. The CDR3 totals 14 residues. V lost 5 bases, J lost 5 bases, and 12 bases lay in between. CDR3 region: CASSGGAGNEKLFF. The CDR3 nucleotides are TGTGCCAGCAGTGGGGGGGCGGGAAATGAAAAACTGTTTTTT.

This clonotype appeared a few times. This chain joins TRBV6-5 and TRBJ2-1; D gene unclear. The CDR3 totals 11 residues. From germline, CDR1 is MNHEY and CDR2 SVGAGI. V shed 6 bases and J shed 12 bases, with 12 bases lying between them. DNA of the CDR3: TGTGCCAGCAGGGGTCTTGGCACGCAGTTCTTC. This gives the protein CASRGLGTQFF.

Worth noting for this clonotype: Given the absence of the conserved phenylalanine or tryptophan at the CDR3 end, a read error is likely. It is unclear where the CDR3 begins or ends on the DNA, so no DNA is shown, and the CDR3 is as TCRdb lists it. The chain links TRBV12-3 or TRBV12-4 to TRBJ1-2. The CDR3 is made up of 11 amino acids, end residues included. The CDR3 reads CASSLRRGLSI.

This clonotype has just a few counts. At one end, the junction sequence differs from germline, possibly due to a read error. This chain connects TRBV4-1 to TRBJ2-1, with D perhaps TRBD2 (7 bases). This CDR3 is 15 amino acids long. In germline, CDR1 is MGHRA, CDR2 YSYEKL. Written as DNA, the CDR3 is TGCGCCAGCAGTCAAGGTAGGGGGGGATACAATGAGCAGTTCTTC. This gives the protein CASSQGRGGYNEQFF.

This clonotype was seen a few times. The rearrangement joins TRBV12-3 or TRBV12-4 to TRBJ1-1; a possible D gene is TRBD1 (6 bases). Deletions cut 2 bases from V and 11 bases from J, with 15 bases between. The CDR3 runs 13 residues. The CDR3 DNA is TGTGCCAGCAGTTTAATGACAGGCTATAGGGCTTTCTTT. Protein sequence: CASSLMTGYRAFF.

This clonotype has only a few counts. V gene TRBV11-2 combines with J gene TRBJ2-2; 9 bases agree with TRBD1. CDR3 length equals 16 residues. The germline gives CDR1 SGHAT, CDR2 FQNNGV. The trim removed 5 bases at V and 6 bases at J, leaving 10 bases unmatched. CDR3 bases: TGTGCCAGCAGCCTATCCCGGGACAGGGATCCCGGGGAGCTGTTTTTT. Encoded protein: CASSLSRDRDPGELFF.

The chain uses TRBV6-4 and TRBJ2-3; 15 bases map to TRBD2. Losses at the gene ends were 4 bases for V and 5 bases for J; bases not matched to a gene: 7. This CDR3 is 17 amino acids long. Per the germline V gene, CDR1 is MRHNA and CDR2 is SNTAGT. The CDR3 DNA sequence: TGTGCCAGCAGTGTCCCCGGACTAGCGGGGGGGCAAGATACGCAGTATTTT. Its translation is CASSVPGLAGGQDTQYF.

The V gene is TRBV20-1, the J gene TRBJ2-5, with 10 bases identical to TRBD2. Germline V CDR1 and CDR2: DFQATT, SNEGSKA (reference sequence). Unmatched junction bases numbered 4, after V lost 1 base and J lost 2 bases. The CDR3 is made up of 15 amino acids. This CDR3 reads CSARGSGGSQETQYF. CDR3 DNA: TGCAGTGCTAGAGGTAGCGGGGGGTCACAAGAGACCCAGTACTTC.

J is TRBJ1-6 and V is TRBV3-1; D unresolved. V was cut by 6 bases and J by 5 bases, with 11 bases left in between. The CDR3 contains 14 residues. Germline lookup yields CDR1 LGHDT and CDR2 YNNKEL (reference sequence). As DNA, the CDR3 is TGTGCCAGCAGTCGCGCGAGGAATAATTCACCCCTCCACTTT. Translation: CASSRARNNSPLHF. Full variable domain (rest looked up from reference TRBV3-1 and TRBJ1-6): DTAVSQTPKYLVTQMGNDKSIKCEQNLGHDTMYWYKQDSKKFLKIMFSYNNKELIINETVPNRFSPKSPDKAHLNLHINSLELGDSAVYFCASSRARNNSPLHFGNGTRLTVT.

V usage is TRBV13 and J usage is TRBJ2-7, with 7 bases fitting TRBD1. TRBJ2-1 matches the DNA end more closely, so the J call is doubtful. The CDR3 extends over 14 amino acids. The germline gives CDR1 PRHDT, CDR2 FYEKMQ (reference sequence). The DNA of the CDR3 is TGTGCCAGCAGGGACAGGTCTCAAAGCGATGAGCAGTTCTTC. It translates to CASRDRSQSDEQFF.

V usage is TRBV6-6 and J usage is TRBJ1-2; possible D gene TRBD1, 6 bases. Germline values: CDR1 MNHNY, CDR2 SVGAGI (reference sequence). V lost 0 bases, J lost 6 bases, and 14 bases lay in between. The CDR3 is 15 residues long. In DNA, the CDR3 is TGTGCCAGCAGTTACTCGGAGGGGGACCCTGATGGCTACACCTTC. Protein: CASSYSEGDPDGYTF.

The CDR3, as DNA: TGTGCCATCAGGAGGGACCCCTCCTACGAGCAGTACTTC. Its translation: CAIRRDPSYEQYF. The V gene is TRBV10-3, the J gene TRBJ2-7; D possibly matches TRBD1 or TRBD2 (5 bases each). The CDR3 totals 13 residues. Germline V gene sequence: CDR1 ENHRY, CDR2 SYGVKD. Trimming removed 6 bases at V and 0 bases at J, with 9 bases between.

The chain carries TRBV3-1 and TRBJ2-7; no clear D. The germline CDR1 and CDR2 sequences are LGHDT and YNNKEL (reference sequence). V lost 6 bases and J lost 3, with 15 bases in between. CDR3 length: 14 amino acids. The CDR3 coding sequence is TGTGCCAGCAGGTCTAATCTTAGGGACTACGAGCAGTACTTC. Protein sequence: CASRSNLRDYEQYF.

This chain uses TRBV7-4 with TRBJ2-7; D might be TRBD1 or TRBD2, each matching 6 bases. V dropped 5 bases and J dropped 0 bases, with 26 bases sitting between them. The CDR3 contains 19 residues. CDR1 is SGHVT, CDR2 SQSDAQ, per germline. CDR3 in DNA: TGTGCCAGCAGCCTTGATTTTTCGGGGGCCTTCCTTTTCTCCTACGAGCAGTACTTC. Its protein product is CASSLDFSGAFLFSYEQYF.

This clonotype was counted a few times. The CDR3 bases are TGTGCCAGCAGCCAAGGACTAGACGAGCAGTACTTC. Translating gives CASSQGLDEQYF. The chain links TRBV14 to TRBJ2-7, with D maybe TRBD2 (6 bases). V lost 1 base and J lost 5, with 6 bases in between. This CDR3 has 12 residues. Looked up from germline, CDR1 is SGHDN and CDR2 is FVKESK.

The chain recombines TRBV23-1 with TRBJ2-7, with TRBD1 matching over 10 bases. TRBV23-1 is sorted into the ORF group, with uncertain function. CDR3 length: 14 residues. V gave up 2 bases and J gave up 10 bases; unmatched junction bases: 8. CDR3 amino acids: CASSQRQGAPVQYF. For the CDR3, the DNA is TGCGCCAGCAGTCAACGACAGGGGGCTCCTGTACAGTACTTC.

This clonotype turned up a few times. This rearrangement joins TRBV6-6 to TRBJ2-5; the D gene is possibly TRBD2 (6 bases). The germline V gene encodes CDR1 MNHNY and CDR2 SVGAGI (reference sequence). V lost 2 bases and J 1 base, leaving 8 bases between the germline ends. CDR3 size: 14 residues. This chain's CDR3 is CASSYGTFQETQYF. The CDR3 coding sequence is TGTGCCAGCAGTTACGGGACTTTCCAAGAGACCCAGTACTTC.